The 5 T cell receptor beta chains given below trace back to one sample, sequenced in a study of cytomegalovirus exposure and HLA in healthy donors. Clones were read by immunoSEQ multiplex PCR, and TCRdb kept only the in-frame ones, dropping some. The top ten clones hold 12% of a sample with under 250,000 clones, roughly nine tenths of them seen once. Input material: PBMCs. The receptors here all came from a man younger than 35 in good health and CMV-seropositive.

The chain combines TRBV7-9 with TRBJ1-2; perhaps TRBD1 as D (6 bases). The CDR3 is 15 amino acids. Looked up from germline, CDR1 is SEHNR and CDR2 is FQNEAQ (reference sequence). V gave up 0 bases and J gave up 6 bases, with 14 bases separating them. The CDR3 DNA sequence: TGTGCCAGCAGCTTAGCGGGGACATGGTTCGATGGCTACACCTTC. Protein sequence: CASSLAGTWFDGYTF.

The chain uses TRBV28 and TRBJ1-5; D unresolved. The germline V gene encodes CDR1 MDHEN and CDR2 SYDVKM. V was clipped by 3 bases and J by 2 bases, with 17 bases between them. This CDR3 is 17 amino acids long. CDR3 amino acids: CASSLGTSGNGNQPQHF. The CDR3 region has the DNA TGTGCCAGCAGTTTGGGTACTAGTGGGAATGGCAATCAGCCCCAGCATTTT.

V is TRBV15 and J is TRBJ2-7; 11 positions match TRBD1. CDR3 length: 15 amino acids. V shed 5 bases, J shed 1 base, and the junction held 4 bases outside the gene matches. Germline values: CDR1 LNHNV, CDR2 YYDKDF (reference sequence). CDR3 amino acids: CATSGGQGVSYEQYF. The CDR3 bases are TGTGCCACCAGCGGGGGACAGGGGGTTTCCTACGAGCAGTACTTC.

The V call is TRBV18, the J call TRBJ2-1, with 11 bases fitting TRBD2. After removal of 3 bases from V and 4 bases from J, the junction contained 2 bases not matched to a gene. Germline-derived CDR1 and CDR2 are KGHSH and LQKENI. The CDR3 is made up of 15 amino acids. This CDR3 reads CASSPTSGRYNEQFF. The CDR3 DNA sequence: TGTGCCAGCTCACCCACTAGCGGGAGATACAATGAGCAGTTCTTC.

The CDR3 DNA follows: TGTGCCAGCAGTTTATCCCCAGACGACCCCGCAAACACCGGGGAGCTGTTTTTT. This translates into CASSLSPDDPANTGELFF. This chain uses TRBV27 with TRBJ2-2; D gene unclear. V was clipped by 0 bases and J by 2 bases, with 16 bases between them. The length of the CDR3 is 18 residues. Germline values: CDR1 MNHEY, CDR2 SMNVEV (reference sequence).